This T cell receptor (beta chain) emerged from a study of shared clonotypes between healthy human individuals. Looking at the study overall: Plates per donor: three CD4 naive, three CD4 memory, two CD8 naive, one CD8 memory. Overall study findings and caveats: A few donors had 4% to 5% of their naive CD4 clonotypes in common.

CD8 cells classed as naive were CD45RO-negative and positively selected for CCR7, excluding terminally differentiated effector memory CD45RA+ cells. Participating donors were healthy, HIV-negative adults free of recent acute infections or vaccinations. The V gene's germline CDR1 is MNHEY and CDR2 SVGAGI. The CDR3 length is 13 residues. Trimming took 6 bases from V and 1 from J, leaving 9 bases between them. Turning to this clone: No antigen is known for it.

Assay used: immunoSEQ multiplex PCR; TCRdb lists only in-frame clones, some missing. Among some 580,000 clones listed, 98% were seen once. This receptor was obtained from a man aged 30-40 years in good health. Specimen: naive CD8+ T cells sorted from blood. The genes are TRBV6-5 and TRBJ1-1, with D perhaps matching TRBD1 (5 bases). The CDR3 is CASRLGGNTEAFF. Here the CDR3 DNA reads TGTGCCAGCAGACTGGGGGGGAACACTGAAGCTTTCTTT.